The source of this T cell receptor beta chain is a study of cytomegalovirus exposure and HLA in healthy donors. The PCR used 60 Vbeta and 13 Jbeta primers. Profiled with immunoSEQ multiplex PCR; TCRdb holds only in-frame clones, not every one. The sample lists some 100,000 clones, just under 70% occurring once. This clone was found once. The sequenced sample was PBMCs. The receptor was derived from a woman in her 70s in good health and CMV-seropositive.

CDR3 coding DNA: TGTGCCAGCAGCTTAAGGGGACTAGCGGGGTTCGTCACAGATACGCAGTATTTT. Translating it yields CASSLRGLAGFVTDTQYF. The rearrangement joins TRBV7-2 to TRBJ2-3, with TRBD2 identical over 13 bases. The CDR3 is 18 amino acids. Germline V lookup: CDR1 SGHTA, CDR2 FQGNSA. The junction had 7 bases not matched to a gene; V was cut back by 2 bases and J by 2 bases.